Here is one TCR beta chain with its context. Its target is unknown. Some clones are missing from TCRdb's copy, which holds only in-frame ones; the method was immunoSEQ multiplex PCR. The sample shows about 76,000 clones, roughly 85% of them seen only once. Germline lookup yields CDR1 SEHNR and CDR2 FQNEAQ (reference sequence). This CDR3 region has 12 residues. With 1 base removed from V and 16 bases from J, the gap between germline ends came to 11 bases. The data belong to a study of OX40 agonist ivuxolimab in advanced cancers. Study context: Participants averaged 60 years of age (range about 23 to 80) and were roughly 80% male. Prior checkpoint blockade (anti-PD-1, anti-PD-L1 or anti-CTLA-4) was permitted; 35% to 50% had it.

Study-wide results and limits: Compared with CD4+, CD8+ T cells on average had more expanded clones.

This specimen was CD4+ or CD8+ T cells sorted from blood, taken in a trial of the OX40 agonist ivuxolimab. The chain couples TRBV7-9 to TRBJ2-6; D may be TRBD1 or TRBD2 (5 bases each). The origin of this receptor is an adult with an advanced solid tumor such as melanoma, head and neck, liver or kidney cancer. CDR3 bases: TGTGCCAGCAGCTTAGAGGGGAGTATACTGACTTTC. Translation: CASSLEGSILTF.